This TCR beta chain originates from a study of T cell responses to AZD1222 COVID-19 vaccine. A word on this clone: Its specificity is not known.

The V gene end was trimmed by 2 bases and the J gene end by 1 base; junction bases not matched to a gene: 8. The CDR3 covers 16 residues. From germline, CDR1 is SGHRS and CDR2 YFSETQ. Study findings and constraints: At baseline, seropositivity was found in only 6 or 7 AZD1222 recipients.

The method was immunoSEQ multiplex PCR; TCRdb's version includes in-frame clones alone and lacks a portion of them. The sample consists of 45,000 to 55,000 clones, under 90% of them appearing once. The sequence derives from an adult in good health. Sequenced material: peripheral blood, taken on day 0 of AZD1222 vaccination. The rearrangement joins TRBV5-1 to TRBJ2-5; TRBD2 matches at 7 bases. The CDR3 spells CASSLNPSGLQETQYF. Written as DNA, the CDR3 is TGCGCCAGCAGCTTAAATCCTAGCGGACTCCAAGAGACCCAGTACTTC.